This entry features one TCR beta chain sequence. Its antigen remains unknown. CDR1 SGHNT and CDR2 YENEEA come from the germline V gene. With V trimmed by 1 base and J by 5 bases, 8 bases remained unmatched. The CDR3 is 17 amino acids. This entry comes from a study of cytomegalovirus exposure and HLA in healthy donors. Primers included in the PCR were 60 Vbeta and 13 Jbeta primers. TCRdb's table, derived via immunoSEQ multiplex PCR, lists solely in-frame clones and lacks some. Among approximately 150,000 clones listed, 80% to 90% were seen once. Study-wide results and limits: Later genetic work tied a missense DCLRE1C variant to beta-chain V and J trimming.

The specimen was PBMCs. The TCR originated in a woman in her forties or fifties in good health and CMV-seronegative. The chain links TRBV11-3 to TRBJ2-1; 10 bases align to TRBD1. In DNA form, the CDR3 reads TGTGCCAGCAGCTTAGGGACAGGGGGTTTCAGAAACAATGAGCAGTTCTTC. This gives the protein CASSLGTGGFRNNEQFF.